This T cell receptor (beta chain) appears in the sequencing data of a study of CD8 T cells in ankylosing spondylitis. Study-level results: Ankylosing spondylitis blood seemed to carry a telltale TCR beta motif made of roughly 8 highly homologous variants. Relatively rare in peripheral blood, disease-linked clones were also CD8+.

TCRdb reanalysed the 5' RACE reads using MiXCR and keeps one entry per CDR3 protein. The table lists 250,000 to 350,000 distinct CDR3 sequences, 20% to 25% of them singletons, with 3.5% in the top ten. On this clonotype itself: Its antigen is currently unknown.

Sequenced input: blood, either unsorted or a sorted T cell fraction (not recorded which). This clonotype was sampled from a female donor with ankylosing spondylitis or in good health (not recorded which).

The CDR3 DNA is TGTGCCAGCAGCCAAGCGCGGGGCCCCCAGTACTTC. Protein product: CASSQARGPQYF. V usage is TRBV3-1 and J usage is TRBJ2-4, with D possibly being TRBD2 (6 bases). In germline, CDR1 is LGHDT, CDR2 YNNKEL (reference sequence). The V and J ends lost 1 base and 13 bases respectively, with 11 bases between them. The CDR3 is 12 amino acids.